This T cell receptor (beta chain) was found in a study of T cells in Graves' hyperthyroidism and ophthalmopathy. Regarding the study as a whole: Most thyroid clonotypes expanded above 0.001 appeared in blood too.

No ophthalmopathy progression within 18 months constituted stable Graves' hyperthyroidism. Patients showing uncontrolled infection, other autoimmune disease, pregnancy or lactation were ineligible. Diagnoses rested on clinical symptoms, serum thyroxine and TRAb, thyroid ultrasound and orbital computed tomography. Germline CDR1 is SGHRS and CDR2 is YFSETQ. The V gene lost 3 bases and the J gene lost 9 bases, with 15 bases spanning the gap. The CDR3 runs to 13 residues. This clonotype was seen repeatedly, ten times or more. What it binds is unknown. TCR beta CDR3 sequences were amplified from RNA transcripts. First-round RT-PCR with HTBI primers amplified the TCR CDR3 region. TCRdb ran MiXCR on the multiplex PCR reads and lists one entry per CDR3 protein. The repertoire holds roughly 350,000 distinct CDR3 sequences, with roughly 13% as singletons.

Specimen: blood. This TCR came from a young woman with Graves' hyperthyroidism. The rearrangement uses TRBV5-1 and TRBJ1-1; possible D gene TRBD1, 5 bases. CDR3 residues: CASSSPRTLKAFF. The CDR3 region has the DNA TGCGCCAGCAGCTCCCCCCGGACACTTAAAGCTTTCTTT.